This T cell receptor beta chain was identified during a study of radiotherapy plus CTLA-4 blockade in lung cancer (dated by TCRdb to between 2018 and 2020). Context from the whole study: Objective responses were observed in 18% of enrolled patients, and disease control was achieved in around 28%. On the study overall, not on this receptor specifically: After treatment with radiotherapy and ipilimumab, TCR clones that originated in tumors expanded in peripheral blood. The strongest predictors of response, as reported, were early dynamic changes in blood T cell clones along with a rise in serum interferon-beta after radiation.

The study tested focal radiation therapy combined with CTLA-4 blockade (ipilimumab) in patients with chemo-refractory metastatic non-small-cell lung cancer. The method behind the library was the immunoSEQ multiplex PCR assay. Held by TCRdb, this immuneACCESS table contains in-frame sequences only and omits some clones. Under half of the omission traces to an unresolved V gene where checked; the cause of the rest is unknown. The sample table records some 100,000 clones; approximately 80% of these occur just once. The top ten clonotypes cover around 4.8% of the sample. CDR3 length: 17 amino acids, cysteine to phenylalanine. The sequence is cut down to CDR3 DNA, 51 bases in frame from base 1. CDR1 and CDR2 are drawn from the germline V gene: SGHVS, FQNEAQ. Trimming accounts for 8 bases at V and 7 bases at J, while the number of junction bases matched to no gene is 14. Concerning this clone itself: Its recognized antigen is unknown. Base quality data are lacking; no much larger clone is found one base away.

The chain was built from TRBV7-8 and TRBJ2-1, with 13 central nucleotides matching TRBD2. The source material was peripheral blood, sampled from a patient treated with radiotherapy plus ipilimumab. The receptor was isolated from a human donor with non-small cell lung cancer who had a partial response to radiotherapy plus ipilimumab. The CDR3 protein sequence reads: CASGGLAGSFERNEQFF. The base sequence is TGTGCCAGCGGGGGACTAGCGGGATCCTTTGAGAGGAATGAGCAGTTCTTC.